The TCR beta chain described here comes from a study of T-cell memory formation after mild COVID-19. Turning to the study itself: Among the donors, TCR clusters were largely specific to each donor. Study-wide findings and caveats: Pre-infection memory held some responding clones, suggesting pre-existing cross-reactive T cells responded.

Via MiXCR, TCRdb re-called the 5' RACE reads, giving one row per CDR3 protein. This sample has 300,000 to 350,000 distinct CDR3 sequences; 14% occur once, and the top ten carry over 20%. This clonotype appeared many times. Its antigen is currently unknown. Source material: PBMCs or a T cell subset sorted from them (not recorded which). The receptor's source is a man between 18 and 35 years old who had mild COVID-19 (a few samples of this study predate the infection). Cell type and time point are not known.

The CDR3 nucleotides read TGTGCTAGTGGTTCCCCCCGGGGGACTAGCGGGGGGGCCTACAATGAGCAGTTCTTC. Amino acid sequence: CASGSPRGTSGGAYNEQFF. The chain has TRBV12-5 and TRBJ2-1; 16 bases agree with TRBD2. The junction had 8 bases not matched to a gene; V was cut back by 4 bases and J by 2 bases. Germline loops: CDR1 LGHNT, CDR2 FRNRAP. The CDR3 totals 19 residues.